This T cell receptor beta chain was recovered during a study of PD-L1 blockade in urothelial cancer. On the study more broadly: Typically, measured as a median, blood samples had 150,000 or so T cells.

Spike-ins of synthetic TCR analog templates went into each PCR. TCRdb keeps only in-frame clones here, not all; method: immunoSEQ multiplex PCR. The table includes 95,000 or so clones, roughly 84% detected once. Germline CDR1 reads GTSNPN; CDR2 reads SVGIG (reference sequence). V was clipped by 0 bases and J by 8 bases, with 16 bases between them. This CDR3 has 14 residues. Time point defined: pretreatment peripheral blood. The source was PBMCs, collected around atezolizumab (anti-PD-L1) treatment. The rearrangement joins TRBV30 to TRBJ1-2; D possibly corresponds to TRBD1 (5 bases). The TCR comes from a man aged 55 to 70 with urothelial cancer. The CDR3 spells CAWSVRFGREGYTF. CDR3 DNA sequence: TGTGCCTGGAGTGTTCGTTTTGGCAGGGAAGGCTACACCTTC.